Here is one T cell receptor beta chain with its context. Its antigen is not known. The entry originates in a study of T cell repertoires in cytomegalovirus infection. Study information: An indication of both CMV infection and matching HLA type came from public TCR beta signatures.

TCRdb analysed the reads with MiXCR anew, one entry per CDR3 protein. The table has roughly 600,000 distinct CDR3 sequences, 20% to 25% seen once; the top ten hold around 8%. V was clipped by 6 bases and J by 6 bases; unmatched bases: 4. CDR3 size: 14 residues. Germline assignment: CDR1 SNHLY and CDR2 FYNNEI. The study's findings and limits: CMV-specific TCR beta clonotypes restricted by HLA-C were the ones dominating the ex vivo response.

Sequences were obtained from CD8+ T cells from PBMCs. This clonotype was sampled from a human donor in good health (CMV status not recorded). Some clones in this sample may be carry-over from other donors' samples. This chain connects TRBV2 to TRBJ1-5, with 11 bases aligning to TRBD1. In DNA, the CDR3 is TGTGCCAGCAGGGGACAGGGGGGAGGTCAGCCCCAGCATTTT. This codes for CASRGQGGGQPQHF.